These T cell receptor beta chains were read from a single sample in a study of shared clonotypes between healthy human individuals. Libraries were prepared by immunoSEQ multiplex PCR; TCRdb keeps only in-frame clonotypes and omits some of them. Among some 2 million clones listed, approximately 94% were seen once. The sample was naive CD8+ T cells sorted from blood. The receptors originated from a man aged 18 to 29 in good health. The CDR3 runs from the conserved cysteine through the conserved F or W. Fields, in order: V gene, CDR3 protein.

TRBV11-2	CASSRTGNQPQHF
TRBV6-5	CASGQGFGSYNEQFF
TRBV6-6	CASSLPGGQSLHF
TRBV6-5	CASSETAINQPQHF
TRBV7-2	CASSYPGTSGYEQYF
TRBV28	CASSPRTGGLETQYF
TRBV7-6	CASSLNPRGYEQYF
TRBV5-4	CASSFGGLVSEQFF
TRBV2	CASTLGTGAGYEQYF
TRBV5-4	CASSQPEGIFAYTF
TRBV27	CASSLGQGAGMAKNIQYF
TRBV27	CASSTGTAVTYEQYF
TRBV10-3	CAISETGNNYGYTF
TRBV28	CASSSLTGPAMRTQYF
TRBV29-1	CSVIRGEQYF
TRBV9	CASSVDPDRGDGNGYTF
TRBV7-2	CASSLALGSYNEQFF
TRBV30	CVWSVHGDGNTIYF
TRBV4-1	CASSQESSYNEQFF
TRBV6-1	CASSEERGQETQYF
TRBV14	CASSQLTVSSYEQYF
TRBV7-9	CASIPPGTESGEQYF
TRBV6-5	CATAGTENSPLHF
TRBV5-6	CASSFGQGSYEQYF
TRBV13	CASSTQREGQETQYF
TRBV15	CATSRSASGGYGYTF
TRBV7-9	CASSLAAVPLHEQFF
TRBV5-1	CASSSPPDRSGDEQFF
TRBV9	CASSVAGSSGNTIYF
TRBV6-1	CASSDWSGYEQYF